Listed here are 12 T cell receptor beta chains from one sample, sequenced in a study of T cells in Graves' hyperthyroidism and ophthalmopathy. Amplification yielded TCR beta CDR3 regions, with RNA transcripts as the source. The study used the HTBI primer set for a first-round RT-PCR of the TCR CDR3. Using its own MiXCR run on the multiplex PCR reads, TCRdb lists one record per CDR3 protein. The sample yields hundreds of thousands of distinct CDR3 sequences, around 15% seen once. The specimen sequenced was blood. These receptor sequences come from a woman in her thirties or forties with Graves' ophthalmopathy.

The table lists this clonotype with a few counts. This chain joins TRBV10-3 and TRBJ2-7; possibly TRBD1 for D (6 bases). Germline V gene data show CDR1 as ENHRY and CDR2 as SYGVKD. Trimming left V 7 bases short and J 6 bases short, with 16 bases between. CDR3 length: 13 residues. CDR3 protein: CAIMGHPTSEQYF. The CDR3 nucleotides read TGTGCCATCATGGGACACCCGACCAGCGAGCAGTACTTC.

This clonotype was counted many times. The V call is TRBV12-3 or TRBV12-4, the J call TRBJ1-6; no firm D call. Trimming stripped 1 base from V and 8 bases from J, with 15 bases between. The CDR3 is 16 residues long. This CDR3 is CASSLGPRTWDSPLHF. DNA for the CDR3: TGTGCCAGCAGTTTAGGGCCACGGACTTGGGATTCACCCCTCCACTTT.

In nucleotides, the CDR3 is TGCAGTGCTAGAGCGGAGCCGTACGAGCAGTACTTC. Its protein is CSARAEPYEQYF. This chain uses TRBV20-1 with TRBJ2-7; no clear D gene. V was pared by 1 base and J by 4 bases, with 8 bases between. CDR1 and CDR2 (germline): DFQATT, SNEGSKA (reference sequence). The CDR3 length is 12 residues.

This clonotype has ten or more counts. The chain joins TRBV12-3 or TRBV12-4 to TRBJ2-7; 9 bases are shared with TRBD1. This CDR3 contains 14 residues. V lost 1 base, J lost 2 bases, and 0 bases stayed unmatched. CDR3 nucleotide sequence: TGTGCCAGCAGTTTAGACAGGGGGCCCTACGAGCAGTACTTC. It translates to CASSLDRGPYEQYF.

This clonotype has at least ten counts. The chain uses TRBV5-1 and TRBJ2-7; D unclear. Trimming stripped 0 bases from V and 4 bases from J, with 14 bases between. Germline values: CDR1 SGHRS, CDR2 YFSETQ. The CDR3 covers 15 residues. The DNA for the CDR3 is TGCGCCAGCAGCTTGGTCCCTAACAGTCAATACGAGCAGTACTTC. Its translation is CASSLVPNSQYEQYF.

This chain uses TRBV30 with TRBJ1-2; no definite D call. CDR3 length: 13 amino acids. Trimming stripped 0 bases from V and 4 bases from J, with 9 bases between. Per the germline V gene, CDR1 is GTSNPN and CDR2 is SVGIG (reference sequence). The CDR3 sequence is CAWSVQILYGYTF. In DNA, the CDR3 is TGTGCCTGGAGTGTACAGATCCTCTATGGCTACACCTTC.

In this sample, this clonotype turned up many times. The chain joins TRBV30 to TRBJ1-2; no reliable D call. This CDR3 comprises 13 residues. Trimming left V 5 bases short and J 7 bases short, with 17 bases between. Germline V gene sequence: CDR1 GTSNPN, CDR2 SVGIG (reference sequence). CDR3 in amino acids: CAWGEGVGSGYTF. CDR3 nucleotides: TGTGCCTGGGGCGAAGGCGTGGGGTCTGGCTACACCTTC.

This clonotype was seen ten or more times. This rearrangement joins TRBV2 to TRBJ2-4; TRBD2 matches at 8 bases. The germline V gene encodes CDR1 SNHLY and CDR2 FYNNEI. The CDR3 consists of 18 residues. J gave up 0 bases and V 2 bases, and 9 bases lay outside the gene matches. The CDR3 DNA reads TGTGCCAGCAGTGAAACGTTAGCGGGACCCATAGCCAAAAACATTCAGTACTTC. As protein: CASSETLAGPIAKNIQYF.

Many counts were recorded for this clonotype. The chain joins TRBV6-2 or TRBV6-3 to TRBJ2-7; 11 bases align to TRBD1. Trimming removed 2 bases from V and 5 bases from J; junction bases left unmatched: 2. Germline values: CDR1 MNHEY, CDR2 SVGEGT. The CDR3 covers 14 residues. The DNA of the CDR3 is TGTGCCAGCAGTTACGGGACAGGGGGTAACGAGCAGTACTTC. It is translated as CASSYGTGGNEQYF.

This clonotype was counted many times. The chain has TRBV7-2 and TRBJ2-5; D gene unclear. The CDR3 sequence is 15 residues long. Germline V gene sequence: CDR1 SGHTA, CDR2 FQGNSA. V was trimmed by 3 bases and J by 7 bases, leaving 18 bases between them. CDR3 residues: CASSFIGSGLGTQYF. CDR3 DNA: TGTGCCAGCAGCTTTATCGGTTCCGGATTGGGGACCCAGTACTTC.

This clonotype was seen repeatedly, ten times or more. The chain links TRBV11-2 to TRBJ2-5; 12 positions agree with TRBD2. Germline trimming cut 5 bases from V and 5 bases from J; bases unmatched to any gene: 6. Germline CDR1 reads SGHAT; CDR2 reads FQNNGV. The CDR3 is 15 amino acids. DNA for the CDR3: TGTGCCAGCAGCCCACCTAGCGGGAGGGCGGAGACCCAGTACTTC. Translating gives CASSPPSGRAETQYF. The full variable domain, completed using reference TRBV11-2 and TRBJ2-5, is EAGVAQSPRYKIIEKRQSVAFWCNPISGHATLYWYQQILGQGPKLLIQFQNNGVVDDSQLPKDRFSAERLKGVDSTLKIQPAKLEDSAVYLCASSPPSGRAETQYFGPGTRLLVL.

This clonotype occurred many times. The genes are TRBV6-5 and TRBJ1-5, with D uncertain. Germline V gene lookup returns CDR1 MNHEY and CDR2 SVGAGI. The V end lost 3 bases, the J end lost 1 base, and 10 bases lay between the germline ends. CDR3 size: 15 residues. For the CDR3, the DNA is TGTGCCAGCAGTTATTCGTCTAAGAGCAATCAGCCCCAGCATTTT. It translates to CASSYSSKSNQPQHF.